The present entry profiles one T cell receptor beta chain with its context. The source of the sample is a study of type 1 and type 2 diabetes patients. Between the trimmed V and J ends, which lost 5 bases and 6 bases, there was a span of 16 bases. Germline V gives CDR1 SGHTA, CDR2 FQGNSA. This CDR3 spans 14 amino acids. Amplification started from genomic DNA. A primer set of 30 forward and 13 reverse primers amplified the CDR3. TCRdb analysed the multiplex PCR reads with MiXCR anew, one entry per CDR3 protein. Here the sample spans 280,000 or so distinct CDR3 sequences, 45% to 60% being singletons. Material for sequencing was peripheral blood mononuclear cells (PBMCs). This TCR derives from a man between 18 and 35 years old with type 2 diabetes. This chain uses TRBV7-2 with TRBJ1-2, with D unresolved. CDR3 residues: CASSPTGLTDGYTF. CDR3 nucleotides: TGTGCCAGCAGCCCCACGGGATTAACCGATGGCTACACCTTC.